One sample yielded the 26 T cell receptor beta chains listed below, sequenced in a study of blood T cell repertoires in COVID-19. Profiling relied on immunoSEQ multiplex PCR, and the TCRdb table lists in-frame clones only, not all of them. The repertoire has tens of thousands of clones, more than 80% of them found once; the top ten carry under 6%. Sequenced sample: peripheral blood. These receptors all come from an older man with acute or convalescent COVID-19.

The rearrangement uses TRBV7-9 and TRBJ1-4; D remains unclear. The CDR3 is 16 amino acids. Germline V gives CDR1 SEHNR, CDR2 FQNEAQ (reference sequence). The V and J ends lost 1 base and 0 bases respectively, with 9 bases between them. CDR3: CASSLGFPATNEKLFF. The CDR3 nucleotides read TGTGCCAGCAGCTTAGGATTTCCGGCAACTAATGAAAAACTGTTTTTT.

This chain links TRBV7-9 with TRBJ2-3, with TRBD2 matching over 12 bases. V gave up 4 bases and J gave up 4 bases; unmatched junction bases: 6. Germline values: CDR1 SEHNR, CDR2 FQNEAQ (reference sequence). The CDR3 contains 16 residues. The CDR3 region is CASSSSSGGAADTQYF. As DNA, the CDR3 is TGTGCCAGCAGCTCATCTAGCGGGGGGGCAGCAGATACGCAGTATTTT.

V gene TRBV19 combines with J gene TRBJ2-3, with 10 bases lining up with TRBD2. Looked up from germline, CDR1 is LNHDA and CDR2 is SQIVND (reference sequence). The CDR3 length is 17 residues. Trimming took 3 bases from V and 2 from J; bases not matched to a gene: 8. Written as DNA, the CDR3 is TGTGCCAGTAGTATCCTGAGCGGGAGGGCCTACACAGATACGCAGTATTTT. As protein: CASSILSGRAYTDTQYF. Using reference TRBV19 and TRBJ2-3 for the parts outside the CDR3, the full variable domain is DGGITQSPKYLFRKEGQNVTLSCEQNLNHDAMYWYRQDPGQGLRLIYYSQIVNDFQKGDIAEGYSVSREKKESFPLTVTSAQKNPTAFYLCASSILSGRAYTDTQYFGPGTRLTVL.

This chain links TRBV30 with TRBJ1-1; D uncertain. Germline CDR1 is GTSNPN and CDR2 is SVGIG (reference sequence). V dropped 2 bases and J dropped 4 bases, with 5 bases sitting between them. This CDR3 spans 11 amino acids. The CDR3 loop reads CAWSKSTEAFF. DNA for the CDR3: TGTGCCTGGAGTAAGAGCACTGAAGCTTTCTTT.

Only a few counts were recorded for this clone. The chain links TRBV10-1 to TRBJ2-2, with D perhaps matching TRBD1 (5 bases). The CDR3 is 16 residues long. From germline, CDR1 is WNHNN and CDR2 SYGVQD (reference sequence). V was shortened by 5 bases and J by 0 bases, with 13 bases between the two germline ends. Written as DNA, the CDR3 is TGCGCCAGCAGTATCAGGACAACCTCGAACACCGGGGAGCTGTTTTTT. This sequence encodes CASSIRTTSNTGELFF.

The chain is built from TRBV24-1 and TRBJ2-1, with 13 bases matching TRBD2. This CDR3 spans 14 amino acids. Trimming cost V 7 bases and J 6 bases; bases outside gene matches: 2. Per the germline V gene, CDR1 is KGHDR and CDR2 is SFDVKD. CDR3 bases: TGTGCCACCAGGGGGACTAGCGGGGCCAATGAGCAGTTCTTC. As protein: CATRGTSGANEQFF.

This clone was recorded once. The V call is TRBV10-3, the J call TRBJ2-3; 7 positions agree with TRBD2. CDR3 size: 13 residues. Germline CDR1 ENHRY, CDR2 SYGVKD. V trimming: 8 bases; J trimming: 2 bases; junction bases outside the gene matches: 4. The DNA for the CDR3 is TGTGCCATCGGGGGAGGGGACACAGATACGCAGTATTTT. Translating gives CAIGGGDTDTQYF.

This chain uses TRBV25-1 with TRBJ1-3; 7 bases map to TRBD1. The CDR3 is 17 residues long. V lost 2 bases, J lost 0 bases, and 7 bases stayed unmatched. From germline, CDR1 is MGHDK and CDR2 SYGVNS. The DNA for the CDR3 is TGTGCCAGCAGTGAAGGTGGGGACAGCTCCTCTGGAAACACCATATATTTT. Amino acid sequence: CASSEGGDSSSGNTIYF.

V usage is TRBV7-3 and J usage is TRBJ2-3; 8 bases are shared with TRBD1. V was clipped by 3 bases and J by 3 bases; unmatched bases: 5. Looked up from germline, CDR1 is SGHTA and CDR2 is FQGTGA. The CDR3 runs 15 residues. CDR3 loop: CASSFGTGGTDTQYF. CDR3 coding DNA: TGTGCCAGCAGCTTTGGGACAGGAGGAACAGATACGCAGTATTTT.

V is TRBV10-3 and J is TRBJ1-1; maybe TRBD1 (5 bases). Trimming stripped 8 bases from V and 1 base from J, with 11 bases between. Germline V gene sequence: CDR1 ENHRY, CDR2 SYGVKD. The CDR3 runs 13 residues. The CDR3 DNA reads TGTGCCATCCAGAAAGGACAGAACACTGAAGCTTTCTTT. Residues: CAIQKGQNTEAFF.

The CDR3 coding sequence is TGTGCCAGCAGTTTGGGACAGGGAGGATCGTACGAGCAGTACTTC. Its translation: CASSLGQGGSYEQYF. The V and J genes are TRBV6-5 and TRBJ2-7, with 9 bases lining up with TRBD1. The V gene's germline CDR1 is MNHEY and CDR2 SVGAGI. After removal of 4 bases from V and 4 bases from J, the junction contained 8 bases not matched to a gene. The CDR3 contains 15 residues.

This chain uses TRBV7-2 with TRBJ1-2, with a weak D call TRBD1 (6 bases). This CDR3 has 16 amino acids. Germline CDR1 reads SGHTA; CDR2 reads FQGNSA. V was trimmed by 4 bases and J by 0 bases, leaving 15 bases between them. Here the CDR3 DNA reads TGTGCCAGCAGCTCCGGGTGGGACATAGCTAACTATGGCTACACCTTC. Protein sequence: CASSSGWDIANYGYTF.

The table lists this clone with a count of one. J is TRBJ2-7 and V is TRBV27; 9 nucleotides align to TRBD1. The CDR3 extends over 16 amino acids. CDR1 is MNHEY, CDR2 SMNVEV, per germline (reference sequence). Trimming removed 3 bases from V and 0 bases from J; junction bases left unmatched: 6. CDR3 sequence: CASSLTGGTGSYEQYF. The CDR3 DNA is TGTGCCAGCAGTTTGACAGGGGGGACGGGCTCCTACGAGCAGTACTTC.

The chain employs TRBV5-1 and TRBJ1-6, with D unclear. This CDR3 has 14 residues. V was clipped by 1 base and J by 9 bases, with 11 bases between them. Germline values: CDR1 SGHRS, CDR2 YFSETQ. The CDR3 loop reads CASSLPGSGSPLHF. The CDR3, as DNA: TGCGCCAGCAGCTTGCCGGGGAGCGGTTCACCCCTCCACTTT.

This clone came up once. This rearrangement joins TRBV6-2 or TRBV6-3 to TRBJ2-7; possibly TRBD2 for D (6 bases). Trimming removed 5 bases from V and 4 bases from J, with 15 bases in between. There are 14 residues in the CDR3. CDR1 and CDR2 (germline): MNHEY, SVGEGT. The CDR3 coding sequence is TGTGCCAGCAGTAACGACATGGCGGGGTACGAGCAGTACTTC. Its protein product is CASSNDMAGYEQYF.

The chain carries TRBV5-4 and TRBJ2-7; the match to TRBD1 covers 7 bases. The ends lost 3 bases at V and 2 bases at J; junction bases unmatched: 11. Germline CDR1 is SGHNT and CDR2 is YYREEE (reference sequence). This CDR3 spans 16 amino acids. The chain's CDR3 is CASSWDSSSGAYEQYF. In DNA, the CDR3 is TGTGCCAGCAGCTGGGACAGTTCCTCAGGAGCCTACGAGCAGTACTTC.

The CDR3 sequence: CSASTSGIPPSVNIQYF. CDR3 in DNA: TGCAGTGCTAGTACTAGCGGGATCCCGCCGTCGGTAAACATTCAGTACTTC. J is TRBJ2-4 and V is TRBV20-1; 10 positions agree with TRBD2. Looked up from germline, CDR1 is DFQATT and CDR2 is SNEGSKA (reference sequence). With 3 bases clipped from V and 6 bases from J, the junction kept 14 bases outside the gene matches. This CDR3 comprises 17 residues.

The chain uses TRBV5-6 and TRBJ1-2; TRBD1 agrees at 12 bases. J gave up 7 bases and V 0 bases, and 7 bases lay outside the gene matches. The CDR3 totals 16 residues. From germline, CDR1 is SGHDT and CDR2 YYEEEE. This chain's CDR3 is CASSLGTGTGGTGYTF. The CDR3 DNA sequence: TGTGCCAGCAGCTTGGGGACCGGGACAGGGGGCACTGGCTACACCTTC.

The V call is TRBV30, the J call TRBJ1-2; D is ambiguous. CDR1 is GTSNPN, CDR2 SVGIG, per germline (reference sequence). The CDR3 is 11 amino acids. Trimming stripped 3 bases from V and 10 bases from J, with 12 bases between. The CDR3 spells CAWSQRGLYTF. The CDR3 region has the DNA TGTGCCTGGAGCCAAAGAGGGCTCTACACCTTC.

This chain links TRBV6-2 or TRBV6-3 with TRBJ1-5, with 10 bases that match TRBD1. This CDR3 spans 17 amino acids. The trim removed 4 bases at V and 6 bases at J, leaving 12 bases unmatched. Germline CDR1 MNHEY, CDR2 SVGEGT. The CDR3 coding sequence is TGTGCCAGCAGTTCTTACCCGGACAGGGGGTTTGGTCAGCCCCAGCATTTT. It codes for CASSSYPDRGFGQPQHF.

This clone was counted a few times. V gene TRBV15 combines with J gene TRBJ2-7; 7 nucleotides agree with TRBD1. The CDR3 contains 14 residues. The V segment lost 0 bases and the J segment 4 bases; nucleotides outside the gene matches: 3. Germline V gene lookup returns CDR1 LNHNV and CDR2 YYDKDF (reference sequence). This chain's CDR3 is CATSRDRTGYEQYF. In nucleotides, the CDR3 is TGTGCCACCAGCAGAGACCGGACAGGATACGAGCAGTACTTC. Using reference TRBV15 and TRBJ2-7 for the parts outside the CDR3, the full variable domain is DAMVIQNPRYQVTQFGKPVTLSCSQTLNHNVMYWYQQKSSQAPKLLFHYYDKDFNNEADTPDNFQSRRPNTSFCFLDIRSPGLGDTAMYLCATSRDRTGYEQYFGPGTRLTVT.

The chain recombines TRBV10-3 with TRBJ1-1; TRBD1 might be the D (6 bases). Germline values: CDR1 ENHRY, CDR2 SYGVKD. Deletions cut 6 bases from V and 4 bases from J, with 18 bases between. This CDR3 is 15 amino acids long. CDR3 region: CAISRQAGVITEAFF. CDR3 nucleotide sequence: TGTGCCATCAGCAGACAGGCTGGGGTGATCACTGAAGCTTTCTTT.

V usage is TRBV28 and J usage is TRBJ1-2, with a tentative D call TRBD1 (5 bases). The V gene lost 3 bases and the J gene lost 4 bases, with 21 bases spanning the gap. This CDR3 has 17 residues. Germline loops: CDR1 MDHEN, CDR2 SYDVKM. This CDR3 reads CASSLATALNPAYGYTF. The CDR3 nucleotides are TGTGCCAGCAGTTTGGCGACAGCCCTCAACCCTGCCTATGGCTACACCTTC.

The J gene is TRBJ2-1, the V gene TRBV29-1; 8 bases align to TRBD2. The CDR3 totals 13 residues. Germline lookup yields CDR1 SQVTM and CDR2 ANQGSEA. V dropped 4 bases and J dropped 6; count of bases not matched to a gene: 5. The CDR3 region has the DNA TGCAGCGTTGGAGTAGCGGGACCCAATGAGCAGTTCTTC. It is translated as CSVGVAGPNEQFF.

The rearrangement joins TRBV5-1 to TRBJ1-2; tentative D call: TRBD1 (5 bases). Germline values: CDR1 SGHRS, CDR2 YFSETQ. CDR3 size: 14 residues. V was pared by 2 bases and J by 4 bases, with 12 bases between. CDR3 bases: TGCGCCAGCAGCTTAGACGGGGGAGGCTATGGCTACACCTTC. This codes for CASSLDGGGYGYTF. The variable domain in full, completed from reference TRBV5-1 and TRBJ1-2, reads KAGVTQTPRYLIKTRGQQVTLSCSPISGHRSVSWYQQTPGQGLQFLFEYFSETQRNKGNFPGRFSGRQFSNSRSEMNVSTLELGDSALYLCASSLDGGGYGYTFGSGTRLTVV.

This rearrangement joins TRBV6-5 to TRBJ1-4; TRBD1 matches 8 bases. The CDR3 contains 15 residues. Germline V lookup: CDR1 MNHEY, CDR2 SVGAGI. Unmatched junction bases numbered 8, after V lost 5 bases and J lost 6 bases. The chain's CDR3 is CASSRTTGVDEKLFF. The DNA for the CDR3 is TGTGCCAGCAGTCGCACGACAGGGGTTGATGAAAAACTGTTTTTT.